Listed below are T cell receptor beta chains from one sample, sequenced in a study of STAT3 mutations in large granular lymphocyte leukemia. Profiled with immunoSEQ multiplex PCR; TCRdb holds only in-frame clones, not every one. Of fewer than 11,000 clones listed, around nine tenths are singletons. The sequencing sample was made of peripheral blood mononuclear cells. Source of these receptors: a man between 60 and 75 years old with T-cell large granular lymphocyte leukemia. Some clones in this sample may be carry-over from other donors' samples. Both conserved end residues are part of each CDR3. Each record gives: J gene, V gene, D gene, clone size, CDR3 DNA, CDR3 protein. The D gene is left open where the match is weak. The listing skips clone size in some rows; elsewhere it reads once, few, many or a size class.

j_gene: TRBJ2-7; v_gene: TRBV18; d_gene: .; abundance: .; CDR3nt: TGTGCCAGCTCACCACCCTTTCAGGGACGAGGCTACGAGCAGTACTTC; CDR3aa: CASSPPFQGRGYEQYF
j_gene: TRBJ2-7; v_gene: TRBV7-9; d_gene: TRBD2; abundance: .; CDR3nt: TGTGCCAGCATCACGGGCGCGGGAGATCCCCCCGAGCAGTACTTC; CDR3aa: CASITGAGDPPEQYF
j_gene: TRBJ2-5; v_gene: TRBV30; d_gene: TRBD2; abundance: .; CDR3nt: TGTGCCTGGTCGGGACTAGCGGGAGTGACCCAGTACTTC; CDR3aa: CAWSGLAGVTQYF
j_gene: TRBJ1-1; v_gene: TRBV18; d_gene: TRBD1; abundance: .; CDR3nt: TGTGCCAGCTCATCCGGGACAGTGGAGAGGAGAGCTTTCTTT; CDR3aa: CASSSGTVERRAFF
j_gene: TRBJ2-7; v_gene: TRBV6-1; d_gene: .; abundance: once; CDR3nt: TGTGCCAGCAGTGATAGTTTCCCCCTCGAGCAGTACTTC; CDR3aa: CASSDSFPLEQYF
j_gene: TRBJ1-5; v_gene: TRBV6-1; d_gene: .; abundance: large; CDR3nt: TGTGCCAGCAGTGAAGACAGGCTGGGAGATCAGCCCCAGCATTTT; CDR3aa: CASSEDRLGDQPQHF
j_gene: TRBJ2-7; v_gene: TRBV28; d_gene: .; abundance: .; CDR3nt: TGTGCCAGCAAAGGGTCCGACGAGCAGTACTTC; CDR3aa: CASKGSDEQYF
j_gene: TRBJ1-6; v_gene: TRBV25-1; d_gene: .; abundance: .; CDR3nt: TGTGCCAGCAGGCCGGGGGCGAGGAATTCACCCCTCCACTTT; CDR3aa: CASRPGARNSPLHF
j_gene: TRBJ1-2; v_gene: TRBV28; d_gene: .; abundance: .; CDR3nt: TGTGCCAGCAGTCCTGAGACAGTCTATGGCTACACCTTC; CDR3aa: CASSPETVYGYTF
j_gene: TRBJ2-3; v_gene: TRBV7-2; d_gene: .; abundance: .; CDR3nt: TGTGCCAGCAGCTTAGCGCGGAGGACAGATACGCAGTATTTT; CDR3aa: CASSLARRTDTQYF
j_gene: TRBJ2-7; v_gene: TRBV4-2; d_gene: TRBD2; abundance: .; CDR3nt: TGTGCCAGCAGGCCGACTAGCGGGAGTAGTTACGAGCAGTACTTC; CDR3aa: CASRPTSGSSYEQYF
j_gene: TRBJ1-4; v_gene: TRBV6-5; d_gene: .; abundance: once; CDR3nt: TGTGCCAGCACCGGGACGGCCCGCAATGAAAAACTGTTTTTT; CDR3aa: CASTGTARNEKLFF
j_gene: TRBJ1-6; v_gene: TRBV6-1; d_gene: .; abundance: .; CDR3nt: TGTGCCAGCAGTGGCACAGGGCTGAATTCACCCCTCCACTTT; CDR3aa: CASSGTGLNSPLHF
j_gene: TRBJ1-2; v_gene: TRBV7-8; d_gene: TRBD1; abundance: few; CDR3nt: TGTGCCAGCAGCTCCACTCCCGGACAGGGTGCATGGTATGGCTACACCTTC; CDR3aa: CASSSTPGQGAWYGYTF
j_gene: TRBJ2-7; v_gene: TRBV28; d_gene: .; abundance: .; CDR3nt: TGTGCCAGCAGTTCCTCATCCTACGAGCAGTACTTC; CDR3aa: CASSSSSYEQYF
j_gene: TRBJ1-2; v_gene: TRBV5-4; d_gene: .; abundance: .; CDR3nt: TGTGCCAGCAGGAGCGGTGGAGTGGATGGCTACACCTTC; CDR3aa: CASRSGGVDGYTF
j_gene: TRBJ1-5; v_gene: TRBV28; d_gene: .; abundance: .; CDR3nt: TGTGCCAGCAGGACCCGGGACCCAAAAGGGCGCATTCAGCCCCAGCATTTT; CDR3aa: CASRTRDPKGRIQPQHF
j_gene: TRBJ2-5; v_gene: TRBV7-2; d_gene: TRBD2; abundance: .; CDR3nt: TGTGCCAGCAGCGGAATAACTAGCGGGAGGGTACGGACCCAGTACTTC; CDR3aa: CASSGITSGRVRTQYF
j_gene: TRBJ2-7; v_gene: TRBV6-1; d_gene: .; abundance: .; CDR3nt: TGTGCCAGCAGTGAAGGGATAGTGGGGGGCTACGAGCAGTACTTC; CDR3aa: CASSEGIVGGYEQYF
j_gene: TRBJ2-7; v_gene: TRBV11-2; d_gene: TRBD2; abundance: .; CDR3nt: TGTGCCAGCAGCTCGCGACTAGCGGGCTCCTACGAGCAGTACTTC; CDR3aa: CASSSRLAGSYEQYF
j_gene: TRBJ2-3; v_gene: TRBV27; d_gene: .; abundance: .; CDR3nt: TGTGCCAGCAGGCAGCGGGATACGCAGTATTTT; CDR3aa: CASRQRDTQYF
j_gene: TRBJ1-3; v_gene: TRBV5-1; d_gene: .; abundance: .; CDR3nt: TGCGCCAGCAGTCTTGGGACTCTCAATTTGGGTGGAAACACCATATATTTT; CDR3aa: CASSLGTLNLGGNTIYF
j_gene: TRBJ2-6; v_gene: TRBV27; d_gene: TRBD1; abundance: .; CDR3nt: TGTGCCAGCAGTCGGCGGGACAGGACCTCTGGGGCCAACGTCCTGACTTTC; CDR3aa: CASSRRDRTSGANVLTF
j_gene: TRBJ1-4; v_gene: TRBV5-1; d_gene: .; abundance: .; CDR3nt: TGCGCCAGCAGCCGGGGGGGTGCTAATGAAAAACTGTTTTTT; CDR3aa: CASSRGGANEKLFF
j_gene: TRBJ2-2; v_gene: TRBV29-1; d_gene: TRBD2; abundance: .; CDR3nt: TGCAGCGGGGGGGGACCGGTCACCGGGGAGCTGTTTTTT; CDR3aa: CSGGGPVTGELFF
j_gene: TRBJ2-3; v_gene: TRBV5-4; d_gene: .; abundance: .; CDR3nt: TGTGCCAGCAGCTGGGGGCCAGATACGCAGTATTTT; CDR3aa: CASSWGPDTQYF
j_gene: TRBJ1-1; v_gene: TRBV6-6; d_gene: .; abundance: .; CDR3nt: TGTGCCAGCACCCACCAGGGGACTGAAGCTTTCTTT; CDR3aa: CASTHQGTEAFF
j_gene: TRBJ2-7; v_gene: TRBV30; d_gene: .; abundance: .; CDR3nt: TGTGCCTGGAGTGTACCCCCACAGGTCTACGAGCAGTACTTC; CDR3aa: CAWSVPPQVYEQYF
j_gene: TRBJ2-2; v_gene: TRBV4-1; d_gene: TRBD2; abundance: .; CDR3nt: TGCGCCAGCAGCCAAGAATTACTAGCGGACACCGGGGAGCTGTTTTTT; CDR3aa: CASSQELLADTGELFF
j_gene: TRBJ2-2; v_gene: TRBV6-5; d_gene: .; abundance: .; CDR3nt: TGTGCCAGCAGTTACGGGGGTCTCACCGGGGAGCTGTTTTTT; CDR3aa: CASSYGGLTGELFF
j_gene: TRBJ2-2; v_gene: TRBV4-1; d_gene: TRBD2; abundance: .; CDR3nt: TGCGCCAGCAGCCAACAAGCGGGACTCACCGGGGAGCTGTTTTTT; CDR3aa: CASSQQAGLTGELFF
j_gene: TRBJ2-3; v_gene: TRBV29-1; d_gene: TRBD1; abundance: .; CDR3nt: TGCAGCGCCCAAAAGGGACAGGGGGATACGCAGTATTTT; CDR3aa: CSAQKGQGDTQYF
j_gene: TRBJ1-4; v_gene: TRBV11-1; d_gene: TRBD1; abundance: .; CDR3nt: TGTGCCAGCAGCCCGGGGACAGGGCCCTCGCGCGATGAAAAACTGTTTTTT; CDR3aa: CASSPGTGPSRDEKLFF
j_gene: TRBJ1-1; v_gene: TRBV19; d_gene: .; abundance: .; CDR3nt: TGTGCCAGTACCATAGGGTTCGGGCGCACTGAAGCTTTCTTT; CDR3aa: CASTIGFGRTEAFF
j_gene: TRBJ1-5; v_gene: TRBV5-1; d_gene: .; abundance: .; CDR3nt: TGCGCCAGCAGCTTGGGGGACCCCAATCAGCCCCAGCATTTT; CDR3aa: CASSLGDPNQPQHF
j_gene: TRBJ2-6; v_gene: TRBV29-1; d_gene: .; abundance: .; CDR3nt: TGCAGCGTTGAAGAGGGTGCAGGGGCCAACGTCCTGACTTTC; CDR3aa: CSVEEGAGANVLTF